This T cell receptor beta chain was documented in a study of blood T cell repertoires in COVID-19. Study-wide background: The origin of the acute and convalescent COVID-19 samples was the United States, Italy and Spain. The analysed material was cDNA or gDNA that came from T cells, B-cell-depleted T cells, or PBMCs.

As originally analysed: Amplified reference gene primers provided the basis for estimating nucleated cell counts. The repertoire was sequenced with immunoSEQ multiplex PCR; TCRdb's copy has only in-frame clones and lacks some. V, J and clone size derive from that table, while D and trimming were established from the DNA sequence. The sample has about 94,000 clones, about 80% seen once. In germline, CDR1 is KGHDR, CDR2 SFDVKD. J was trimmed by 3 bases and V by 4 bases; bases with no gene match: 9. The CDR3 spans 16 residues. The chain uses TRBV24-1 and TRBJ2-3, with 7 bases that match TRBD1. Sequenced material: peripheral blood. This receptor was obtained from a man in his 60s with acute or convalescent COVID-19. The CDR3 DNA sequence: TGTGCCACCAGTGACCTGACAGGGCCCCGGACAGATACGCAGTATTTT. Translating gives CATSDLTGPRTDTQYF.